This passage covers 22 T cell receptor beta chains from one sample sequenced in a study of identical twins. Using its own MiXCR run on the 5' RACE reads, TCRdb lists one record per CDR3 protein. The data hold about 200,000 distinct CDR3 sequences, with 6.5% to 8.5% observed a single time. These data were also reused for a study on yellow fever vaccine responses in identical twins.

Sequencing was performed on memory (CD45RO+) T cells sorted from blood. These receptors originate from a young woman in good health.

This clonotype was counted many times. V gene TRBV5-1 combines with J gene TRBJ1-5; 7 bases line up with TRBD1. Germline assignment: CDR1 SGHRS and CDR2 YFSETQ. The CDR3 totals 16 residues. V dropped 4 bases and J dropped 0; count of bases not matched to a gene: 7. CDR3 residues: CASSPGDSYSNQPQHF. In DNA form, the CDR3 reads TGCGCCAGCAGCCCGGGGGACAGCTATAGCAATCAGCCCCAGCATTTT.

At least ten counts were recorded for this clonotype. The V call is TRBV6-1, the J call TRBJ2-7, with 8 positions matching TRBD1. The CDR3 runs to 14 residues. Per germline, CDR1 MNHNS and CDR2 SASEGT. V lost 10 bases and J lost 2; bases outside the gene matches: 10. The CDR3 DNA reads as TGTGCCACCACCCAGGGGGACAGGACCTACGAGCAGTACTTC. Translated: CATTQGDRTYEQYF.

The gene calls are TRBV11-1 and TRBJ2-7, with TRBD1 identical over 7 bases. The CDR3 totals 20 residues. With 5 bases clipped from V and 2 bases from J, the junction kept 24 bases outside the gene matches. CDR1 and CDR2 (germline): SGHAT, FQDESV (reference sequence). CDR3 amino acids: CASSRPLFRQGYYGPYEQYF. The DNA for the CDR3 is TGTGCCAGCAGCCGTCCACTATTTCGACAGGGTTATTATGGACCCTACGAGCAGTACTTC.

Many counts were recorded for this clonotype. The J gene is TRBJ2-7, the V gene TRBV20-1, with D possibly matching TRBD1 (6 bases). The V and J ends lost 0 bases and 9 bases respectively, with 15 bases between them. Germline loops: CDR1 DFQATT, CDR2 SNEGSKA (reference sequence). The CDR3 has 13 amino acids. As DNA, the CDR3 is TGCAGTGCTAGAGAGACAGGCCTACCGGGGCAGTACTTC. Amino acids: CSARETGLPGQYF.

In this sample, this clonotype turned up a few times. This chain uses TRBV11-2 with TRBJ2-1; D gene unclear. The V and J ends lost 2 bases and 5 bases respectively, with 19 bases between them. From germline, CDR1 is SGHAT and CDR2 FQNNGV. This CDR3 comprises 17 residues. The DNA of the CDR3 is TGTGCCAGCAGCTTAATGGGTCTAAAGGGCGTCCACAATGAGCAGTTCTTC. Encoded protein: CASSLMGLKGVHNEQFF.

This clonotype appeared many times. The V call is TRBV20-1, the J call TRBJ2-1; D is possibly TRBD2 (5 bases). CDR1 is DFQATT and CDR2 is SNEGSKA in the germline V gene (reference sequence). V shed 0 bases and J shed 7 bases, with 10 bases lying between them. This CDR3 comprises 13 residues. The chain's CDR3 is CSARDGRGNEQFF. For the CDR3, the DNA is TGCAGTGCTAGAGATGGTCGGGGAAATGAGCAGTTCTTC.

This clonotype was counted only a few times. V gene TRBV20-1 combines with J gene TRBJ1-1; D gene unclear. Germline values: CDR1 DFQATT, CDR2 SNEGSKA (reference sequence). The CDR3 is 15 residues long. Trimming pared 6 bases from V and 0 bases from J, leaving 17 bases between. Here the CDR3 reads CSAYKKQTLNTEAFF. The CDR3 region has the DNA TGCAGTGCCTACAAAAAACAGACGTTGAACACTGAAGCTTTCTTT.

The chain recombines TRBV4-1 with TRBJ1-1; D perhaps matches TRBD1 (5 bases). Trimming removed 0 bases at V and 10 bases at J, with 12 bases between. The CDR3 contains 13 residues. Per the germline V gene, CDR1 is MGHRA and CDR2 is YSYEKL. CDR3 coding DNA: TGCGCCAGCAGCCAAGAGGCTAACGGGGGAGCTTTCTTT. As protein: CASSQEANGGAFF.

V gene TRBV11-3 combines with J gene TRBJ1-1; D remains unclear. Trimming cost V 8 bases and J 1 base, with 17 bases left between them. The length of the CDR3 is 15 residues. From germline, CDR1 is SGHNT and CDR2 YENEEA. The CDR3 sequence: CASLWAEPGNTEAFF. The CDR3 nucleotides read TGTGCCAGCCTGTGGGCCGAACCAGGGAACACTGAAGCTTTCTTT.

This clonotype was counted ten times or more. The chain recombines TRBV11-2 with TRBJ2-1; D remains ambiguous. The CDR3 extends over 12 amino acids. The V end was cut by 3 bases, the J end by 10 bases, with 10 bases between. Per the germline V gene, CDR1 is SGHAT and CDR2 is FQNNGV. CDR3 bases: TGTGCCAGCAGCTTTTTGTCACGGGAGCAGTTCTTC. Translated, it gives CASSFLSREQFF.

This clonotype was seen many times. DNA for the CDR3: TGTGCCAGCAGCCAGGATGACCGGGGGGGAACCGGGGAGCTGTTTTTT. Protein sequence: CASSQDDRGGTGELFF. The genes are TRBV4-2 and TRBJ2-2; TRBD2 agrees at 8 bases. With 3 bases clipped from V and 5 bases from J, the junction kept 8 bases outside the gene matches. Germline loops: CDR1 LGHNA, CDR2 YNFKEQ. The CDR3 is made up of 16 amino acids.

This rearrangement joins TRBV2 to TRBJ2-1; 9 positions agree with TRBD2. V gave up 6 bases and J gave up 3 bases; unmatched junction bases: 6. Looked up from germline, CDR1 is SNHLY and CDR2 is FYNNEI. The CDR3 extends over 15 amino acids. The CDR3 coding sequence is TGTGCCAGCAGGCGACTAGCGGAGTTCTACAATGAGCAGTTCTTC. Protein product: CASRRLAEFYNEQFF. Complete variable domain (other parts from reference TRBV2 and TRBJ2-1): EPEVTQTPSHQVTQMGQEVILRCVPISNHLYFYWYRQILGQKVEFLVSFYNNEISEKSEIFDDQFSVERPDGSNFTLKIRSTKLEDSAMYFCASRRLAEFYNEQFFGPGTRLTVL.

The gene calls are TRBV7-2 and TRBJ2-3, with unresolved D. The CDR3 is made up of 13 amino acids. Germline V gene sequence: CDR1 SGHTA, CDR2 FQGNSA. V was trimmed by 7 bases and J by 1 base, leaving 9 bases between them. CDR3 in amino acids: CASNDWGTDTQYF. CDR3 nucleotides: TGTGCCAGCAATGATTGGGGCACAGATACGCAGTATTTT. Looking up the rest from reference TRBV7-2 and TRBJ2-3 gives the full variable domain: GAGVSQSPSNKVTEKGKDVELRCDPISGHTALYWYRQSLGQGLEFLIYFQGNSAPDKSGLPSDRFSAERTGGSVSTLTIQRTQQEDSAVYLCASNDWGTDTQYFGPGTRLTVL.

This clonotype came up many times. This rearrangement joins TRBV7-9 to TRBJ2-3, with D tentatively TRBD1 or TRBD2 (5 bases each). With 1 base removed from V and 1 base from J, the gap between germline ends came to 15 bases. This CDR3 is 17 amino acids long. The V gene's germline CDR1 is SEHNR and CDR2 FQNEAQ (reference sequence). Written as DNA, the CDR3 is TGTGCCAGCAGCTTAGGACAAAGCGGCAGGGGCACAGATACGCAGTATTTT. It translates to CASSLGQSGRGTDTQYF.

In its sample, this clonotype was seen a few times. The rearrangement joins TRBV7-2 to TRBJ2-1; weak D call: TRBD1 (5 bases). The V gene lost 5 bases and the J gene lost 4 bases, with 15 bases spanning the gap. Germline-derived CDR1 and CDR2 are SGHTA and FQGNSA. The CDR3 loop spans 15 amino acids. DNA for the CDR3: TGTGCCAGCAGCCCAGGGCCAGAACAATACAATGAGCAGTTCTTC. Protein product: CASSPGPEQYNEQFF.

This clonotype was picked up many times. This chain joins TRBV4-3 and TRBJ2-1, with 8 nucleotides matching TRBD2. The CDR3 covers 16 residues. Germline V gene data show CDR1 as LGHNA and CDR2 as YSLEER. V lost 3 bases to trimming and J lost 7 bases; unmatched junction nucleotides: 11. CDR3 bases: TGCGCCAGCAGCCATCAGGCGGGAGGAGTCAAAAATGAGCAGTTCTTC. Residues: CASSHQAGGVKNEQFF.

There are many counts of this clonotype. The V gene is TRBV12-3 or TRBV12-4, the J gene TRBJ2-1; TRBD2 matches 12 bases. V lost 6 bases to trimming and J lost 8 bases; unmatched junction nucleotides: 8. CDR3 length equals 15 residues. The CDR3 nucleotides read TGTGCCAGCAGCCCTCGACTAGCGGGAGACCATGAGCAGTTCTTC. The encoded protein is CASSPRLAGDHEQFF.

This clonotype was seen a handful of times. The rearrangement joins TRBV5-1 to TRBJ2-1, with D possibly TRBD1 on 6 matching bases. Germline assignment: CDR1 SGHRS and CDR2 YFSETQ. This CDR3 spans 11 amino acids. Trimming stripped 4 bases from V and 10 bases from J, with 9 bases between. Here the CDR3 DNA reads TGCGCCAGCAGCGACGGGACAGAGCAGTTCTTC. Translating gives CASSDGTEQFF.

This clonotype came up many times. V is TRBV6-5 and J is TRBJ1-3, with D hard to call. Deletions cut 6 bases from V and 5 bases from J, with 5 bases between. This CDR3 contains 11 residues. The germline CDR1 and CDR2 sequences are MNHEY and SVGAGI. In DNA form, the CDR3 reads TGTGCCAGCAGGATTAGAAACACCATATATTTT. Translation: CASRIRNTIYF.

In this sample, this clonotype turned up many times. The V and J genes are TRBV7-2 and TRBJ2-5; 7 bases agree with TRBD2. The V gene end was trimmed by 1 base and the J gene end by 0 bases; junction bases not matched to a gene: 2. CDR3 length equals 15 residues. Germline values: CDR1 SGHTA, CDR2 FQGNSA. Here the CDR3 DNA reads TGTGCCAGCAGCTTAGACGGGGGGTACCAAGAGACCCAGTACTTC. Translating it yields CASSLDGGYQETQYF. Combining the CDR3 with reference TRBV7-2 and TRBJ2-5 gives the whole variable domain GAGVSQSPSNKVTEKGKDVELRCDPISGHTALYWYRQSLGQGLEFLIYFQGNSAPDKSGLPSDRFSAERTGGSVSTLTIQRTQQEDSAVYLCASSLDGGYQETQYFGPGTRLLVL.

The CDR3 DNA follows: TGTGCCAGCAGTTTAACCGACACCAGCTATGGCTACACCTTC. Translation gives CASSLTDTSYGYTF. This chain joins TRBV12-3 or TRBV12-4 and TRBJ1-2; D not resolved. The V end was cut by 2 bases, the J end by 4 bases, with 11 bases between. CDR3 length: 14 amino acids.

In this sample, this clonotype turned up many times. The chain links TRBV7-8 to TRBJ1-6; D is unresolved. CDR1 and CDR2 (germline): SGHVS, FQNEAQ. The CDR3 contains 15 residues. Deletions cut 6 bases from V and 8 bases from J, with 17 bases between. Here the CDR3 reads CASSFSPGPYSPLHF. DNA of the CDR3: TGTGCCAGCAGTTTTTCTCCTGGACCTTATTCACCCCTCCACTTT.